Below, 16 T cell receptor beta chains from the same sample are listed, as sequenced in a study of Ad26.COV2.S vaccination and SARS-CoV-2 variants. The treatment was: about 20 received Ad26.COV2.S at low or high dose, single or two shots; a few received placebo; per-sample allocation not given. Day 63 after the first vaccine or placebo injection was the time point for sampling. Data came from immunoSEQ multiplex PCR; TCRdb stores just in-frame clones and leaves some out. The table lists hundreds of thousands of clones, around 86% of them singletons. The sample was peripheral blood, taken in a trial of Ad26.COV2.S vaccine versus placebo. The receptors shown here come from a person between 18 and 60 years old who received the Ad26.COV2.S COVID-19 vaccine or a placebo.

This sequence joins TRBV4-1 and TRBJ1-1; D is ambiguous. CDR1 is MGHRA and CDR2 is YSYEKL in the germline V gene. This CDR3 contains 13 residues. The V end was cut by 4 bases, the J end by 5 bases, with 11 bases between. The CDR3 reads CASSRVPGTEAFF. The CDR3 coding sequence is TGCGCCAGCAGCCGAGTCCCTGGGACTGAAGCTTTCTTT.

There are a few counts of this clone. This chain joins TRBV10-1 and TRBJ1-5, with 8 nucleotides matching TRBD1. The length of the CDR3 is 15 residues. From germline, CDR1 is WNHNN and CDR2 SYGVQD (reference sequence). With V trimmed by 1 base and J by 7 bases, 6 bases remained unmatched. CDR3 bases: TGCGCCAGCAGTGAGTGGGGACAGGAGCTCCAGCCCCAGCATTTT. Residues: CASSEWGQELQPQHF.

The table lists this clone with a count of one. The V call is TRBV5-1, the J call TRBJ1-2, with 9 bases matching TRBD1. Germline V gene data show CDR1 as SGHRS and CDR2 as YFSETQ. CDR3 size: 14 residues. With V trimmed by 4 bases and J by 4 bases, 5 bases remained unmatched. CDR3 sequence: CASSVGQGTYGYTF. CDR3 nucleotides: TGCGCCAGCAGCGTCGGACAGGGGACCTATGGCTACACCTTC.

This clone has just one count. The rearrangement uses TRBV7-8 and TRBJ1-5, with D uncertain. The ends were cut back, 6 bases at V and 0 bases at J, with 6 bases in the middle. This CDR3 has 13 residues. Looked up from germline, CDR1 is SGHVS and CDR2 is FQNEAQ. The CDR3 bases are TGTGCCAGCAGTCAGTATAGCAATCAGCCCCAGCATTTT. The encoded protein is CASSQYSNQPQHF.

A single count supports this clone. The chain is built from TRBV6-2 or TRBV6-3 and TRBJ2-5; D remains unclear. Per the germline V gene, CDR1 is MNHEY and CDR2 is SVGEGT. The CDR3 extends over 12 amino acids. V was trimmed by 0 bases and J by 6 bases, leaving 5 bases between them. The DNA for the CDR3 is TGTGCCAGCAGTTACTCATCTCAGACCCAGTACTTC. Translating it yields CASSYSSQTQYF.

CDR3 bases: TGCGCCAGCAGCCAAGAAAGGCTGGGCATACAAGCTTTCTTT. Residues: CASSQERLGIQAFF. This rearrangement joins TRBV4-1 to TRBJ1-1, with D unresolved. The length of the CDR3 is 14 residues. CDR1 MGHRA and CDR2 YSYEKL come from the germline V gene. Trimming cost V 0 bases and J 9 bases, with 14 bases left between them.

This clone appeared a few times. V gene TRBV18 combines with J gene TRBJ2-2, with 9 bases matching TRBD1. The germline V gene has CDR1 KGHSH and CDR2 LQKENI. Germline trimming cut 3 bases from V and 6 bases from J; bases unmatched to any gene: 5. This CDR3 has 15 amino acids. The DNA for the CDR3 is TGTGCCAGCTCACCCAGGACAGGGGAGGCCGGGGAGCTGTTTTTT. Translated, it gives CASSPRTGEAGELFF.

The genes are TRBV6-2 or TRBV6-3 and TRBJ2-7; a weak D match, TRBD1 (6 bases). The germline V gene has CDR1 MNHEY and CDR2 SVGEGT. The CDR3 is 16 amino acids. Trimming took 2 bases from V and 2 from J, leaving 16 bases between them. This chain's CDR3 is CASSYDQGPSTYEQYF. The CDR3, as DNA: TGTGCCAGCAGTTACGATCAGGGGCCTTCCACCTACGAGCAGTACTTC.

CDR3 nucleotide sequence: TGTGCCAGCAGCCAAGATGTCGGCTATGGCTACACCTTC. Residues: CASSQDVGYGYTF. The chain recombines TRBV3-1 (or the pseudogene TRBV3-2) with TRBJ1-2, with D uncertain. Germline V gene data show CDR1 as LGHDT and CDR2 as YNNKEL (reference sequence). The V gene lost 0 bases and the J gene lost 4 bases, with 6 bases spanning the gap. The CDR3 loop spans 13 amino acids.

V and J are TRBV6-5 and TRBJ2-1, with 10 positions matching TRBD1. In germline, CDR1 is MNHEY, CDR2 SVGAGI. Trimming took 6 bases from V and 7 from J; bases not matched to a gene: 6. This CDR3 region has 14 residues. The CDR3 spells CASSRDRGSNEQFF. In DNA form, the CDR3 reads TGTGCCAGCAGCCGGGACAGGGGATCTAATGAGCAGTTCTTC.

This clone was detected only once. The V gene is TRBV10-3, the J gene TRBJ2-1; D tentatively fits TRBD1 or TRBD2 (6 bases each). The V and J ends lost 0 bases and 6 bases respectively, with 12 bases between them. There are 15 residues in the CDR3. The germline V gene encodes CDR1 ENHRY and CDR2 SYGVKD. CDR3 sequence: CAISESGGPGNEQFF. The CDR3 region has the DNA TGTGCCATCAGTGAGTCTGGGGGGCCGGGCAATGAGCAGTTCTTC.

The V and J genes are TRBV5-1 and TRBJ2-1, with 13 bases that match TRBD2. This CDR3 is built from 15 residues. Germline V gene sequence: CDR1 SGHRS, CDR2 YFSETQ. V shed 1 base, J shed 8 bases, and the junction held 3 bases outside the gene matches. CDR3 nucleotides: TGCGCCAGCAGCTTGACTAGCGGGGGGGCCGATGAGCAGTTCTTC. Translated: CASSLTSGGADEQFF. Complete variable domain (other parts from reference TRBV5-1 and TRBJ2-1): KAGVTQTPRYLIKTRGQQVTLSCSPISGHRSVSWYQQTPGQGLQFLFEYFSETQRNKGNFPGRFSGRQFSNSRSEMNVSTLELGDSALYLCASSLTSGGADEQFFGPGTRLTVL.

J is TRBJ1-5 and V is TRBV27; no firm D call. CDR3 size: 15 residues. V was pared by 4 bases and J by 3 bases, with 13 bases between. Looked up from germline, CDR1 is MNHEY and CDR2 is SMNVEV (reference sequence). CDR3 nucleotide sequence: TGTGCCAGCAGTTCGAGGACGGGGTACAATCAGCCCCAGCATTTT. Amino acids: CASSSRTGYNQPQHF.

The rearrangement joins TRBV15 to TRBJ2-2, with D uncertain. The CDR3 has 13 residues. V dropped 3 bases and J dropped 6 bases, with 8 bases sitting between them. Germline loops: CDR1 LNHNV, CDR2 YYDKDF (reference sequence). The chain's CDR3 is CATSSWDAGELFF. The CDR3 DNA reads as TGTGCCACCAGCAGTTGGGATGCCGGGGAGCTGTTTTTT.

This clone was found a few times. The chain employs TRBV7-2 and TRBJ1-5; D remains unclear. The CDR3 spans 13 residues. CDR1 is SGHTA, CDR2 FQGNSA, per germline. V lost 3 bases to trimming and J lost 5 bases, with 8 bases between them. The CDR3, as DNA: TGTGCCAGCAGCTTTGCAGGCGATCAGCCCCAGCATTTT. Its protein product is CASSFAGDQPQHF.

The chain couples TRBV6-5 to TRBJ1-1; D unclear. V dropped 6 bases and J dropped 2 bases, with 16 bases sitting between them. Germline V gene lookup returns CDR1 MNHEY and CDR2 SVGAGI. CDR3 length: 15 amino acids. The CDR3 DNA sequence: TGTGCCAGCAGCCGGGTGGGCGGCATTAACACTGAAGCTTTCTTT. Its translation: CASSRVGGINTEAFF.